The T cell receptor (beta chain) under discussion was sequenced for a study of spatial heterogeneity in lung cancer. Background on the study: From matched bulk RNA-seq came a T cell module score, which showed a strong correlation with TCR transcript counts in tumor regions. Each distinct TCR and UMI combination averaged more than ten appearances in raw reads. Study-level results: Ubiquitous expanded TCR counts tracked ubiquitous nonsynonymous mutations, and regional counts tracked regional ones. The number of expanded tumor alpha and beta chains correlated with mutation number.

TCRdb reanalysed the 5' RACE reads using MiXCR and keeps one entry per CDR3 protein. The table lists around 20,000 distinct CDR3 sequences, 2.8% of them singletons. The time point here: sample taken at primary tumor resection. Sequencing covered unsorted whole RNA taken from tumor, nontumor lung or frozen PBMC. This clonotype has at least ten counts. Its cognate antigen is unknown. J lost 5 bases, V lost 6 bases, and 11 bases had no gene match. The CDR3 contains 16 residues. The source material was lung tumor tissue, sampled at surgery. The chain links TRBV12-3 or TRBV12-4 to TRBJ1-5, with 9 bases lining up with TRBD1. This receptor was obtained from a male donor with early-stage non-small cell lung cancer. CDR3 loop: CASRPNTGGADQPQHF. DNA for the CDR3: TGTGCCAGCAGGCCTAATACAGGGGGCGCAGATCAGCCCCAGCATTTT.